A single T cell receptor (beta chain) is shown here with its context. Its antigen is still unknown. This specimen includes other DNA sequences encoding the same CDR3. Sequencing was performed with immunoSEQ multiplex PCR; in TCRdb, only in-frame clones are kept and a portion is missing. The sample lists about 200,000 clones; 70% were seen once. V shed 5 bases and J shed 4 bases, with 11 bases lying between them. Germline values: CDR1 SGHTA, CDR2 FQGTGA. This CDR3 has 13 amino acids. The record originates from a study of cytotoxic CD8 clonotypes in ibrutinib-treated CLL. In the study overall: Response samples followed a median roughly 13 months of treatment, range 6 to 36. On average, each sample had roughly 230,000 productive templates and approximately 85,000 productive rearrangements. Overall study results and limits: In comparison with age-matched healthy donors, baseline clonality was higher and tracked circulating CD8+ T-cell counts. Clonality rose at ibrutinib response, held steady in sustained remission, and fell toward baseline at progression.

The chain couples TRBV7-3 to TRBJ1-2; maybe TRBD1 (5 bases). The TCR originated in a human donor with chronic lymphocytic leukemia. The material was PBMCs, obtained after 12 months of ibrutinib treatment. The DNA of the CDR3 is TGTGCCAGCAGCCTTTCGGGGGGCTATGGCTACACCTTC. This sequence encodes CASSLSGGYGYTF.